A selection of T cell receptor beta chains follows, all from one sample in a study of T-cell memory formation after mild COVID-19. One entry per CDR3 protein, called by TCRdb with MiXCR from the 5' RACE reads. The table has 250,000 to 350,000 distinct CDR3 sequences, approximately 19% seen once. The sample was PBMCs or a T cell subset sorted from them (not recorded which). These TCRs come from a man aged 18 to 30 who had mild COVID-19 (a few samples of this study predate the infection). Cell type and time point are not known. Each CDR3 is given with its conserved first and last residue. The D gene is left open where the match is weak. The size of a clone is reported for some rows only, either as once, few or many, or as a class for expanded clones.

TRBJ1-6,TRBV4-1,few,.,CASSQVGTLGALHF,TGCGCCAGCAGCCAAGTGGGGACTTTGGGGGCCCTCCACTTT
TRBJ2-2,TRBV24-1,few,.,CATSDPHIAPGELFF,TGTGCCACCAGTGATCCCCACATCGCCCCCGGGGAGCTGTTTTTT
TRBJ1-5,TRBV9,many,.,CASSVDADQPQHF,TGTGCCAGCAGCGTAGATGCGGATCAGCCCCAGCATTTT
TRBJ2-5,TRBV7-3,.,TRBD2,CASSLRSTSGGESVEETQYF,TGTGCCAGCAGCTTAAGGTCCACTAGCGGGGGGGAAAGCGTCGAAGAGACCCAGTACTTC
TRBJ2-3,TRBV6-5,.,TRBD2,CASSARGGQDTQYF,TGTGCCAGCTCCGCGCGCGGGGGGCAGGATACGCAGTATTTT
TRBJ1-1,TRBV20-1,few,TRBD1,CSASGQGDPAFF,TGCAGTGCTTCGGGACAGGGGGACCCAGCTTTCTTT
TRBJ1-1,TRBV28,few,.,CASSPIRLEAFF,TGTGCCAGCAGCCCCATCAGGCTCGAAGCTTTCTTT
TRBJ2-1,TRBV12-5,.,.,CASGPGGRSYNEQFF,TGTGCTAGTGGCCCGGGCGGCCGCTCCTACAATGAGCAGTTCTTC
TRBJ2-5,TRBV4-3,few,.,CASSQEAAARETQYF,TGCGCCAGCAGCCAAGAGGCGGCAGCTAGAGAGACCCAGTACTTC
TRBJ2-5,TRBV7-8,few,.,CASSLGRGNQETQYF,TGTGCCAGCAGCTTAGGACGGGGGAACCAAGAGACCCAGTACTTC
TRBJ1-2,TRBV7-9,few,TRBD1,CATGARQGLDGYTF,TGTGCCACCGGGGCCCGACAGGGGCTAGATGGCTACACCTTC
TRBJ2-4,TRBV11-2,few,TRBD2,CASSWGLSQNIQYF,TGTGCCAGCAGCTGGGGACTAAGCCAAAACATTCAGTACTTC
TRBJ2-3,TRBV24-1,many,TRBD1,CATSDWGQGYTDTQYF,TGTGCCACCAGTGATTGGGGACAGGGATACACAGATACGCAGTATTTT
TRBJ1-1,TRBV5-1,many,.,CASSLVVTPRGTEAFF,TGCGCCAGCAGCTTGGTCGTGACGCCCCGGGGCACTGAAGCTTTCTTT
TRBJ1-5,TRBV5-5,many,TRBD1,CASSSGGGNQPQHF,TGTGCCAGCAGCTCAGGGGGTGGCAATCAGCCCCAGCATTTT
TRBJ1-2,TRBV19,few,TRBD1,CASRYTGDGYGYTF,TGTGCCAGTAGATACACAGGGGACGGCTATGGCTACACCTTC
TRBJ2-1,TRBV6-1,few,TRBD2,CASAPLAGGPVEQFF,TGTGCCAGCGCCCCTCTAGCGGGGGGGCCGGTTGAGCAGTTCTTC
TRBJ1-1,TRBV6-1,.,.,CASLARNTEAFF,TGTGCCAGCCTGGCAAGGAACACTGAAGCTTTCTTT
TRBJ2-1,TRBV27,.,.,CASSLSHNEQFF,TGTGCCAGCAGTTTATCCCACAATGAGCAGTTCTTC
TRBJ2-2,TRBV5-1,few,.,CASSSGADTGELFF,TGCGCCAGCAGCTCGGGGGCCGACACCGGGGAGCTGTTTTTT
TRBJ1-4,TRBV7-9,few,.,CASSLGPLGEKLFF,TGTGCCAGCAGCCTGGGGCCTTTGGGTGAAAAACTGTTTTTT
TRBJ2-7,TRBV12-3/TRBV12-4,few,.,CASSLSVHPGPYYEQYF,TGTGCCAGCAGTTTATCGGTCCACCCGGGTCCCTACTACGAGCAGTACTTC
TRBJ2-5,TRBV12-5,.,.,CASGSRQQETQYF,TGTGCTAGTGGTTCTCGACAGCAAGAGACCCAGTACTTC
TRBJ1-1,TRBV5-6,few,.,CASSLIGSTEAFF,TGTGCCAGCAGCTTGATCGGGAGCACTGAAGCTTTCTTT
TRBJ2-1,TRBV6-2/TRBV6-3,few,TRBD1,CASSYSGTGEGKYNEQFF,TGTGCCAGCAGTTACTCCGGGACAGGGGAAGGAAAATACAATGAGCAGTTCTTC
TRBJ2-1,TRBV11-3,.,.,CASSTNRDEQFF,TGTGCCAGCAGCACCAACCGCGATGAGCAGTTCTTC
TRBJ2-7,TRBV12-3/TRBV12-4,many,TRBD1,CASRRTGYYEQYF,TGTGCCAGCAGGCGGACAGGGTACTACGAGCAGTACTTC
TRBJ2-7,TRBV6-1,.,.,CASSEISIGEQYF,TGTGCCAGCAGTGAAATAAGTATAGGTGAGCAGTACTTC
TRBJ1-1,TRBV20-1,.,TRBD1,CSGGSTGAEAFF,TGCAGTGGGGGGTCAACAGGGGCTGAAGCTTTCTTT
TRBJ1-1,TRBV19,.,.,CASSFRVRNTEAFF,TGTGCCAGTAGTTTCAGGGTAAGGAACACTGAAGCTTTCTTT
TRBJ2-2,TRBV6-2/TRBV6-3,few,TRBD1,CASIPDRRNTGELFF,TGTGCCAGCATTCCGGACAGGCGAAACACCGGGGAGCTGTTTTTT
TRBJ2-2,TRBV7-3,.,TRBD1,CASSFSGTGGGSNTGELFF,TGTGCCAGCAGCTTCTCCGGGACAGGGGGGGGCTCGAACACCGGGGAGCTGTTTTTT
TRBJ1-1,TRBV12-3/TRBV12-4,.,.,CASRATGNTEAFF,TGTGCCAGCAGGGCAACAGGGAACACTGAAGCTTTCTTT
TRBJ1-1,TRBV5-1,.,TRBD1,CASSLWEGANTEAFF,TGCGCCAGCAGCTTGTGGGAGGGGGCGAACACTGAAGCTTTCTTT
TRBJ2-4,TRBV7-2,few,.,CASSPDSKNIQYF,TGTGCCAGCAGCCCTGACTCCAAAAACATTCAGTACTTC
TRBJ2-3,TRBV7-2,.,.,CASSSFGTDTQYF,TGTGCCAGCAGCTCGTTCGGCACAGATACGCAGTATTTT
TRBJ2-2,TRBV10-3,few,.,CAISESRQSGSGELFF,TGTGCCATCAGTGAGTCTCGCCAATCAGGGTCCGGGGAGCTGTTTTTT
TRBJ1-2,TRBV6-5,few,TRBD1,CASSTTGGTNYGYTF,TGTGCCAGCAGCACTACAGGGGGCACTAACTATGGCTACACCTTC
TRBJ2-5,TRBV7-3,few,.,CASSPNQETQYF,TGTGCCAGCAGCCCGAACCAAGAGACCCAGTACTTC
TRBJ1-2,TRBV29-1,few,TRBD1,CSVDGTVTYGYTF,TGCAGCGTTGATGGGACAGTAACCTATGGCTACACCTTC
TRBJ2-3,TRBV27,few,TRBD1,CASSTRQGADTQYF,TGTGCCAGCAGTACCCGACAGGGAGCAGATACGCAGTATTTT
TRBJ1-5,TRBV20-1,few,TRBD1,CSARRTGGNEPQHF,TGCAGTGCTAGAAGGACAGGAGGGAATGAGCCCCAGCATTTT
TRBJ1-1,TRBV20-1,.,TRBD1,CSARAQGVMNTEAFF,TGCAGTGCTAGAGCACAGGGGGTGATGAACACTGAAGCTTTCTTT
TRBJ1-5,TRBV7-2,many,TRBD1,CASSFSTTGVQPQHF,TGTGCCAGCAGCTTCTCGACAACAGGGGTTCAGCCCCAGCATTTT
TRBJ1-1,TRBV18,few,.,CASSAAMNTEAFF,TGTGCCAGCTCCGCTGCGATGAACACTGAAGCTTTCTTT
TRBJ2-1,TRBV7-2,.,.,CASSTSVGGSYNEQFF,TGTGCCAGCAGCACCAGTGTAGGAGGCTCCTACAATGAGCAGTTCTTC
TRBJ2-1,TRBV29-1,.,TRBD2,CSVGQRGDNEQFF,TGCAGCGTTGGCCAGCGGGGGGACAATGAGCAGTTCTTC